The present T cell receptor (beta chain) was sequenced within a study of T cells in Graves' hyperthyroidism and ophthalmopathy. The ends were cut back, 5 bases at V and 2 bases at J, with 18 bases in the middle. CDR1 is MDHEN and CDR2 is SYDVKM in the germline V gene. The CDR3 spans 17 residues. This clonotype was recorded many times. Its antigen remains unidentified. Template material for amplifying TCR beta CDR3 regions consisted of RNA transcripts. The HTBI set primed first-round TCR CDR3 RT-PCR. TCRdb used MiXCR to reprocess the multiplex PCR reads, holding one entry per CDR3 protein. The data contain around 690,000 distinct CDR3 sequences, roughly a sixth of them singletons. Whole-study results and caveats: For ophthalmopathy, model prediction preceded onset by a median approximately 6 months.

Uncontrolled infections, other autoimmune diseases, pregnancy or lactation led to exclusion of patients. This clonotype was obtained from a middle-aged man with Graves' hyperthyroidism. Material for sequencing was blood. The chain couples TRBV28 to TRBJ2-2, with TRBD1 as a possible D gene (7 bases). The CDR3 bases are TGTGCCAGCAGTCCACAGTGGCAGGGGGGTAACACCGGGGAGCTGTTTTTT. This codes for CASSPQWQGGNTGELFF.